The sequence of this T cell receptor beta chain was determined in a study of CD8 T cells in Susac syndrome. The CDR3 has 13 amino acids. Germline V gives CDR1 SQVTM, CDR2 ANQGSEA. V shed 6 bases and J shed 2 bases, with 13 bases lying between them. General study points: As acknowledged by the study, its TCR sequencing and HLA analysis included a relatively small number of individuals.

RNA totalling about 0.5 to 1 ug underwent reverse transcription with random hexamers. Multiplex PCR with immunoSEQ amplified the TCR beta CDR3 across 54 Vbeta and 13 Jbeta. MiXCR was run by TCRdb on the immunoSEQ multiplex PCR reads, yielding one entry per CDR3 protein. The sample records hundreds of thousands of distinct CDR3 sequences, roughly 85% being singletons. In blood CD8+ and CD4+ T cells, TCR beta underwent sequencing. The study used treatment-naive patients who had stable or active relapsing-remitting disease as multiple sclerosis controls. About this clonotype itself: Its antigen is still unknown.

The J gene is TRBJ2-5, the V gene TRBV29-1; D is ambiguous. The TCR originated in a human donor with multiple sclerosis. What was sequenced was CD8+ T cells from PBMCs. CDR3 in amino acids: CSVVGKSQETQYF. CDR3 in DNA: TGCAGCGTCGTGGGGAAGTCTCAAGAGACCCAGTACTTC.